This TCR beta chain was retrieved from a study of cytotoxic CD8 clonotypes in ibrutinib-treated CLL. On the study more broadly: Patients gave response samples after a median around eleven months of treatment, range 6 to 36. Overall study results and limits: Progressing patients had sampling times that differed from those of sustained-remission patients.

Turning to this clone: Its specificity is not known.

Unmatched junction bases numbered 8, after V lost 4 bases and J lost 0 bases. CDR1 MDHEN and CDR2 SYDVKM come from the germline V gene. This CDR3 spans 18 amino acids. Sequencing used immunoSEQ multiplex PCR; TCRdb keeps in-frame clones, though not all of them. The sample has 130,000 or so clones; approximately 75% are singletons. Sequencing used PBMCs, obtained after 12 months of ibrutinib treatment. The chain uses TRBV28 and TRBJ2-6, with 8 positions matching TRBD1. This clonotype was sampled from a human donor with chronic lymphocytic leukemia. Here the CDR3 DNA reads TGTGCCAGCAGTTCCAGGACAGGGAAGAGCTCTGGGGCCAACGTCCTGACTTTC. The encoded protein is CASSSRTGKSSGANVLTF. The full variable domain, with the rest looked up from reference TRBV28 and TRBJ2-6, is DVKVTQSSRYLVKRTGEKVFLECVQDMDHENMFWYRQDPGLGLRLIYFSYDVKMKEKGDIPEGYSVSREKKERFSLILESASTNQTSMYLCASSSRTGKSSGANVLTFGAGSRLTVL.